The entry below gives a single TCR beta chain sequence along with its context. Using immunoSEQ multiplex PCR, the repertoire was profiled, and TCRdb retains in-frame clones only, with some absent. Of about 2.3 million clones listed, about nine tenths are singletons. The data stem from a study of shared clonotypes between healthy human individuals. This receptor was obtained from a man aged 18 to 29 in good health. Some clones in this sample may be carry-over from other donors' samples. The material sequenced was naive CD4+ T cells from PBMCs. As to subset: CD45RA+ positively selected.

CDR3 DNA: TGTGCCAGCAGTTTCCCGGGACTAGCGGGTTTAGAGACCCAGTACTTC. Protein sequence: CASSFPGLAGLETQYF. The V and J genes are TRBV28 and TRBJ2-5; 12 nucleotides line up with TRBD2. Per the germline V gene, CDR1 is MDHEN and CDR2 is SYDVKM. V gave up 3 bases and J gave up 4 bases; unmatched junction bases: 6. The CDR3 runs 16 residues. Drawing the rest from reference TRBV28 and TRBJ2-5, the complete variable domain is DVKVTQSSRYLVKRTGEKVFLECVQDMDHENMFWYRQDPGLGLRLIYFSYDVKMKEKGDIPEGYSVSREKKERFSLILESASTNQTSMYLCASSFPGLAGLETQYFGPGTRLLVL.